The clone carrying this T cell receptor beta chain was counted ten times or more. Its antigen is not identified. The data are from a study of blood T cells in healthy people across ages. The second PCR ran about 7 to 12 cycles with a sample-barcoded 5' primer and J-beta primers. All samples gave at least 3 million CDR3-containing paired-end reads. Each CDR3 protein gets one entry after TCRdb re-called the 5' RACE reads with MiXCR. The table records around 900,000 distinct CDR3 sequences, 29% of them present only once. About 10 milliliters of peripheral blood were drawn from each donor into EDTA-treated tubes. Study-wide findings and caveats: Unsorted PBMCs ruled out conclusive naive versus antigen-experienced comparison. Naive T cell percentage showed a strong correlation with the diversity of TCR beta.

In germline, CDR1 is SGHRS, CDR2 YFSETQ. There are 14 residues in the CDR3. V was cut by 0 bases and J by 2 bases, with 7 bases left in between. V and J are TRBV5-1 and TRBJ2-3, with D possibly matching TRBD1 (5 bases). The clonotype originates from a woman older than 75 in good health. Sequenced material: blood. The chain's CDR3 is CASSLAGHTDTQYF. The CDR3 nucleotides are TGCGCCAGCAGCTTGGCAGGGCACACAGATACGCAGTATTTT.